Listed below are T cell receptor beta chains from one sample, sequenced in a study of T cell responses to AZD1222 COVID-19 vaccine. This table comes from immunoSEQ multiplex PCR, and its TCRdb copy is limited to in-frame clones, with some not included. The repertoire holds roughly 100,000 clones, with less than 95% as singletons. The sequences come from peripheral blood, collected 28 days after the second AZD1222 dose. Receptor source: an adult who received the AZD1222 COVID-19 vaccine. Both conserved end residues are part of each CDR3. Each record gives: D gene, clone size, V gene, J gene, CDR3 protein, CDR3 DNA. D genes are given only for firm matches. Rows give clone size only sometimes, using once, few, many, or a class for an expanded clone.

D gene: .; clone size: .; V gene: TRBV7-3; J gene: TRBJ2-2; CDR3 protein: CASSLGSTGELFF; CDR3 DNA: TGTGCCAGCAGCTTAGGGTCTACCGGGGAGCTGTTTTTT
D gene: .; clone size: .; V gene: TRBV29-1; J gene: TRBJ2-1; CDR3 protein: CSVESGESAQFF; CDR3 DNA: TGCAGCGTTGAAAGTGGGGAGAGCGCGCAGTTCTTC
D gene: .; clone size: .; V gene: TRBV7-8; J gene: TRBJ1-3; CDR3 protein: CASSLGAGAENTIYF; CDR3 DNA: TGTGCCAGCAGTTTAGGGGCGGGGGCGGAAAACACCATATATTTT
D gene: TRBD1; clone size: .; V gene: TRBV18; J gene: TRBJ1-2; CDR3 protein: CASSLPGGRGYGYTF; CDR3 DNA: TGTGCCAGCTCACTACCAGGGGGGAGAGGCTATGGCTACACCTTC
D gene: .; clone size: .; V gene: TRBV4-1; J gene: TRBJ2-1; CDR3 protein: CASRPRVGYNEQFF; CDR3 DNA: TGCGCCAGCCGCCCCAGGGTAGGGTACAATGAGCAGTTCTTC
D gene: TRBD2; clone size: .; V gene: TRBV19; J gene: TRBJ2-1; CDR3 protein: CASSSSMISGPYNEQFF; CDR3 DNA: TGTGCCAGTAGTAGTTCCATGATTAGCGGGCCCTACAATGAGCAGTTCTTC
D gene: .; clone size: few; V gene: TRBV10-3; J gene: TRBJ1-2; CDR3 protein: CAISVPQGVSGYTF; CDR3 DNA: TGTGCCATCAGTGTTCCCCAAGGGGTCTCTGGCTACACCTTC
D gene: .; clone size: .; V gene: TRBV5-1; J gene: TRBJ2-2; CDR3 protein: CASSLNPLGPGELFF; CDR3 DNA: TGCGCCAGCAGCTTGAACCCCCTCGGCCCCGGGGAGCTGTTTTTT
D gene: .; clone size: .; V gene: TRBV19; J gene: TRBJ1-3; CDR3 protein: CASRPVDARAEHTIYF; CDR3 DNA: TGTGCCAGTAGGCCCGTGGACGCTAGGGCCGAACACACCATATATTTT
D gene: .; clone size: .; V gene: TRBV5-1; J gene: TRBJ1-4; CDR3 protein: CASSLGGYGNEKLFF; CDR3 DNA: TGCGCCAGCAGCTTGGGAGGCTACGGGAATGAAAAACTGTTTTTT
D gene: TRBD1; clone size: .; V gene: TRBV5-1; J gene: TRBJ2-6; CDR3 protein: CASRPGQLTSGANVLTF; CDR3 DNA: TGCGCCAGCAGACCGGGACAGCTAACCTCTGGGGCCAACGTCCTGACTTTC
D gene: TRBD1; clone size: .; V gene: TRBV19; J gene: TRBJ1-2; CDR3 protein: CASSMDRRESGYTF; CDR3 DNA: TGTGCCAGTAGTATGGACAGGAGGGAGAGTGGCTACACCTTC
D gene: TRBD1; clone size: .; V gene: TRBV19; J gene: TRBJ2-7; CDR3 protein: CASSTDRGLRYEQYF; CDR3 DNA: TGTGCCAGTAGCACGGACAGGGGGCTACGGTACGAGCAGTACTTC
D gene: .; clone size: .; V gene: TRBV14; J gene: TRBJ2-5; CDR3 protein: CASSQAAVAAQYF; CDR3 DNA: TGTGCCAGCAGCCAAGCGGCGGTGGCGGCCCAGTACTTC
D gene: .; clone size: .; V gene: TRBV2; J gene: TRBJ1-1; CDR3 protein: CASSEFSQMMNTEAFF; CDR3 DNA: TGTGCCAGCAGTGAATTTTCACAGATGATGAACACTGAAGCTTTCTTT
D gene: TRBD2; clone size: .; V gene: TRBV6-5; J gene: TRBJ2-1; CDR3 protein: CASSQGLARNEQFF; CDR3 DNA: TGTGCCAGCAGCCAGGGACTAGCAAGGAATGAGCAGTTCTTC
D gene: TRBD1; clone size: .; V gene: TRBV10-3; J gene: TRBJ1-5; CDR3 protein: CAISYGTGGNQPQHF; CDR3 DNA: TGTGCCATCAGTTATGGGACAGGGGGTAATCAGCCCCAGCATTTT
D gene: TRBD1; clone size: .; V gene: TRBV6-2/TRBV6-3; J gene: TRBJ1-5; CDR3 protein: CASSYWGQGRQPQHF; CDR3 DNA: TGTGCCAGCAGTTACTGGGGACAGGGGAGGCAGCCCCAGCATTTT
D gene: .; clone size: .; V gene: TRBV3-1/TRBV3-2; J gene: TRBJ1-6; CDR3 protein: CASSLRGRDSPLHF; CDR3 DNA: TGTGCCAGCAGCCTCAGGGGTCGAGATTCACCCCTCCACTTT
D gene: TRBD2; clone size: .; V gene: TRBV18; J gene: TRBJ2-5; CDR3 protein: CASSPTSGQETQYF; CDR3 DNA: TGTGCCAGCTCACCAACTAGCGGTCAAGAGACCCAGTACTTC
D gene: .; clone size: .; V gene: TRBV5-1; J gene: TRBJ2-3; CDR3 protein: CASSLAGVFTDTQYF; CDR3 DNA: TGCGCCAGCAGCTTGGCAGGAGTCTTCACAGATACGCAGTATTTT
D gene: TRBD2; clone size: .; V gene: TRBV6-6; J gene: TRBJ2-1; CDR3 protein: CASSIAGGSYNEQFF; CDR3 DNA: TGTGCCAGCAGTATAGCGGGGGGGTCCTACAATGAGCAGTTCTTC
D gene: .; clone size: .; V gene: TRBV5-6; J gene: TRBJ2-2; CDR3 protein: CASSLQGWATGELFF; CDR3 DNA: TGTGCCAGCAGCTTGCAGGGTTGGGCCACCGGGGAGCTGTTTTTT
D gene: TRBD1; clone size: .; V gene: TRBV7-2; J gene: TRBJ2-1; CDR3 protein: CASSSGTGSYNEQFF; CDR3 DNA: TGTGCCAGCAGCTCCGGGACAGGGTCCTACAATGAGCAGTTCTTC
D gene: .; clone size: once; V gene: TRBV2; J gene: TRBJ1-5; CDR3 protein: CASSEQGLSNQPQHF; CDR3 DNA: TGTGCCAGCAGTGAACAGGGGCTTAGCAATCAGCCCCAGCATTTT
D gene: TRBD1; clone size: .; V gene: TRBV9; J gene: TRBJ1-6; CDR3 protein: CASSANTGDSPLHF; CDR3 DNA: TGTGCCAGCAGCGCAAATACAGGGGATTCACCCCTCCACTTT
D gene: .; clone size: few; V gene: TRBV2; J gene: TRBJ2-7; CDR3 protein: CASSDIFQNYEQYF; CDR3 DNA: TGTGCCAGCAGTGACATTTTCCAGAACTACGAGCAGTACTTC
D gene: .; clone size: .; V gene: TRBV18; J gene: TRBJ1-5; CDR3 protein: CASSPNRGNQPQHF; CDR3 DNA: TGTGCCAGCTCACCAAACAGGGGCAATCAGCCCCAGCATTTT
D gene: .; clone size: .; V gene: TRBV6-6; J gene: TRBJ2-7; CDR3 protein: CASRLGAGAAYEQYF; CDR3 DNA: TGTGCCAGCCGCTTAGGGGCGGGGGCCGCCTACGAGCAGTACTTC
D gene: .; clone size: .; V gene: TRBV4-1; J gene: TRBJ1-2; CDR3 protein: CASSQVFLGRPFYGYTF; CDR3 DNA: TGCGCCAGCAGCCAAGTTTTCTTGGGACGGCCTTTCTATGGCTACACCTTC
D gene: .; clone size: .; V gene: TRBV27; J gene: TRBJ1-5; CDR3 protein: CASSLWPGGNQPQHF; CDR3 DNA: TGTGCCAGCAGTTTATGGCCGGGTGGCAATCAGCCCCAGCATTTT
D gene: TRBD1; clone size: .; V gene: TRBV18; J gene: TRBJ1-1; CDR3 protein: CASSARDRGTEAFF; CDR3 DNA: TGTGCCAGCTCAGCCCGGGACAGGGGAACTGAAGCTTTCTTT
D gene: TRBD2; clone size: few; V gene: TRBV10-3; J gene: TRBJ2-2; CDR3 protein: CAISGTSGGELFF; CDR3 DNA: TGTGCCATCAGTGGGACTAGCGGCGGGGAGCTGTTTTTT
D gene: .; clone size: .; V gene: TRBV11-2; J gene: TRBJ1-2; CDR3 protein: CASSLDYRYGYTF; CDR3 DNA: TGTGCCAGCAGCTTAGATTATAGATATGGCTACACCTTC
D gene: TRBD2; clone size: .; V gene: TRBV6-5; J gene: TRBJ2-3; CDR3 protein: CASNLAGGPDTQYF; CDR3 DNA: TGTGCCAGCAACTTAGCGGGGGGTCCGGATACGCAGTATTTT
D gene: .; clone size: once; V gene: TRBV5-4; J gene: TRBJ2-5; CDR3 protein: CASSFGQPEETQYF; CDR3 DNA: TGTGCCAGCAGCTTTGGACAGCCGGAGGAGACCCAGTACTTC
D gene: TRBD1; clone size: .; V gene: TRBV7-9; J gene: TRBJ1-2; CDR3 protein: CASSLAGTGQGGYTF; CDR3 DNA: TGTGCCAGCAGCTTAGCGGGGACTGGACAGGGTGGCTACACCTTC
D gene: TRBD2; clone size: .; V gene: TRBV7-9; J gene: TRBJ2-1; CDR3 protein: CASTLQTGTKSATYNEQFF; CDR3 DNA: TGTGCCAGCACCTTACAAACCGGGACTAAAAGCGCCACTTACAATGAGCAGTTCTTC
D gene: .; clone size: .; V gene: TRBV4-1; J gene: TRBJ2-7; CDR3 protein: CASSQDGGEAYEQYF; CDR3 DNA: TGCGCCAGCAGTCAGGATGGGGGAGAGGCCTACGAGCAGTACTTC
D gene: TRBD2; clone size: .; V gene: TRBV4-3; J gene: TRBJ2-3; CDR3 protein: CASSHSTSGVGTDTQYF; CDR3 DNA: TGCGCCAGCAGCCACTCGACTAGCGGGGTTGGCACAGATACGCAGTATTTT
D gene: .; clone size: .; V gene: TRBV18; J gene: TRBJ1-3; CDR3 protein: CASSPQDSGNTIYF; CDR3 DNA: TGTGCCAGCTCACCACAGGACAGCGGAAACACCATATATTTT
D gene: .; clone size: .; V gene: TRBV7-9; J gene: TRBJ1-3; CDR3 protein: CASSSRHDSSGNTIYF; CDR3 DNA: TGTGCCAGCAGCTCCCGACACGACTCCTCTGGAAACACCATATATTTT
D gene: TRBD1; clone size: .; V gene: TRBV5-1; J gene: TRBJ2-7; CDR3 protein: CASSPAGDRGYEQYF; CDR3 DNA: TGCGCCAGCAGCCCGGCGGGGGACAGGGGCTACGAGCAGTACTTC
D gene: TRBD1; clone size: .; V gene: TRBV10-3; J gene: TRBJ2-7; CDR3 protein: CAISTGTGGASYEQYF; CDR3 DNA: TGTGCCATCAGCACCGGGACAGGGGGCGCGTCCTACGAGCAGTACTTC
D gene: .; clone size: .; V gene: TRBV25-1; J gene: TRBJ1-5; CDR3 protein: CASSDSQGRQPQHF; CDR3 DNA: TGTGCCAGCAGTGACAGTCAGGGCCGACAGCCCCAGCATTTT
D gene: .; clone size: .; V gene: TRBV4-3; J gene: TRBJ2-5; CDR3 protein: CASSQVGVNRAQETQYF; CDR3 DNA: TGCGCCAGCAGCCAAGTGGGGGTGAACAGGGCCCAAGAGACCCAGTACTTC
D gene: .; clone size: .; V gene: TRBV19; J gene: TRBJ2-1; CDR3 protein: CASSLRDPYNEQFF; CDR3 DNA: TGTGCCAGTAGTCTTCGGGATCCCTACAATGAGCAGTTCTTC
D gene: TRBD1; clone size: .; V gene: TRBV2; J gene: TRBJ2-7; CDR3 protein: CASHEDRGYYEQYF; CDR3 DNA: TGTGCCAGCCATGAGGACAGGGGTTACTACGAGCAGTACTTC
D gene: TRBD1; clone size: .; V gene: TRBV4-3; J gene: TRBJ2-1; CDR3 protein: CASSQEGGQGTFF; CDR3 DNA: TGCGCCAGCAGCCAAGAGGGGGGACAGGGGACGTTCTTC
D gene: .; clone size: few; V gene: TRBV3-1/TRBV3-2; J gene: TRBJ2-4; CDR3 protein: CASSQDRTSKGNIQYF; CDR3 DNA: TGTGCCAGCAGCCAAGACAGGACATCCAAAGGAAACATTCAGTACTTC
D gene: .; clone size: .; V gene: TRBV6-5; J gene: TRBJ1-2; CDR3 protein: CASSYQKGFGYTF; CDR3 DNA: TGTGCCAGCAGTTACCAGAAAGGGTTTGGCTACACCTTC
D gene: .; clone size: .; V gene: TRBV12-3/TRBV12-4; J gene: TRBJ2-3; CDR3 protein: CASSLDGKDTQYF; CDR3 DNA: TGTGCCAGCAGTTTAGATGGCAAAGATACGCAGTATTTT
D gene: .; clone size: .; V gene: TRBV27; J gene: TRBJ1-1; CDR3 protein: CASSLGVSTRGHRNTEAFF; CDR3 DNA: TGTGCCAGCAGCTTGGGGGTGTCGACGAGGGGCCATAGGAACACTGAAGCTTTCTTT
D gene: .; clone size: .; V gene: TRBV6-2/TRBV6-3; J gene: TRBJ1-2; CDR3 protein: CASSYVGTPRYGYTF; CDR3 DNA: TGTGCCAGCAGTTACGTCGGAACACCTAGATATGGCTACACCTTC
D gene: TRBD1; clone size: .; V gene: TRBV7-3; J gene: TRBJ2-6; CDR3 protein: CASSPGTASGANVLTF; CDR3 DNA: TGTGCCAGCAGTCCCGGGACAGCCTCTGGGGCCAACGTCCTGACTTTC
D gene: .; clone size: .; V gene: TRBV3-1/TRBV3-2; J gene: TRBJ2-1; CDR3 protein: CASSFRGSALHRTEQFF; CDR3 DNA: TGTGCCAGCAGCTTCAGGGGTTCGGCCCTACACAGGACTGAGCAGTTCTTC
D gene: .; clone size: .; V gene: TRBV28; J gene: TRBJ1-5; CDR3 protein: CASNPPRLSNQPQHF; CDR3 DNA: TGTGCCAGCAATCCACCTCGGCTTAGCAATCAGCCCCAGCATTTT
D gene: .; clone size: .; V gene: TRBV2; J gene: TRBJ1-5; CDR3 protein: CASSVERGNQPQHF; CDR3 DNA: TGTGCCAGCAGTGTTGAGAGAGGGAATCAGCCCCAGCATTTT
D gene: .; clone size: .; V gene: TRBV6-5; J gene: TRBJ2-7; CDR3 protein: CASADRTYEQYF; CDR3 DNA: TGTGCCAGCGCTGACAGAACCTACGAGCAGTACTTC